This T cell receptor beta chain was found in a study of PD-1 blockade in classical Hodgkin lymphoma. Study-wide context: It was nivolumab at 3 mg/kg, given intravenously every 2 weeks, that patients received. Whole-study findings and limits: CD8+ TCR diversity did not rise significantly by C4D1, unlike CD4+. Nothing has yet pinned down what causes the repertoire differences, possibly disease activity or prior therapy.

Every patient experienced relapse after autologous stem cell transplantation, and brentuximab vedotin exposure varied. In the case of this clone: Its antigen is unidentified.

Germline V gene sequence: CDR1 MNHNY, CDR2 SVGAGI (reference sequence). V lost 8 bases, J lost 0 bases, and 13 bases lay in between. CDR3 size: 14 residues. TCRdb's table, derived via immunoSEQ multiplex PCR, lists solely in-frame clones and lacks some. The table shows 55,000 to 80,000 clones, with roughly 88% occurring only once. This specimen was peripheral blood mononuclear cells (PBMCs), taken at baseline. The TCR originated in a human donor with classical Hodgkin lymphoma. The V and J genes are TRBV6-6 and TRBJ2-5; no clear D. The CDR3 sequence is CASGLIEDQETQYF. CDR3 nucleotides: TGTGCCAGCGGCCTTATCGAGGACCAAGAGACCCAGTACTTC.